This T cell receptor (beta chain) appears in the sequencing data of a study of identical twins. Study-wide results and caveats: Findings came from cross-sectional statistics, without long-term follow-up of donors. Beta out-of-frame sequences showed weaker excess sharing between twins.

A word on this clonotype: Its antigen is not known.

Each CDR3 protein gets one entry after TCRdb re-called the 5' RACE reads with MiXCR. The sample holds 550,000 to 700,000 distinct CDR3 sequences, around 9.6% seen once. The CDR3 sequence is 15 residues long. In germline, CDR1 is MDHEN, CDR2 SYDVKM. V lost 6 bases to trimming and J lost 5 bases, with 20 bases between them. The data also belong to a second study, concerning yellow fever vaccine responses in identical twins.

The clonotype originates from a woman aged 18-35 years in good health. What was sequenced was PBMCs. The chain has TRBV28 and TRBJ2-7; D is possibly TRBD1 (6 bases). The CDR3 DNA reads as TGTGCCAGCAGGCCAACCCGGACAGAATCGGACGAGCAGTACTTC. This encodes CASRPTRTESDEQYF.